The 16 T cell receptor beta chains listed next were all sequenced from one sample in a study of shared clonotypes between healthy human individuals. TCRdb's table, derived via immunoSEQ multiplex PCR, lists solely in-frame clones and lacks some. The data contain 2 million to 2.5 million clones, about 92% of them singletons. Positive CCR7 selection of CD45RO-negative cells yielded the naive CD8 cells, and terminally differentiated effector memory CD45RA+ cells were excluded. The source material was naive CD8+ T cells from PBMCs. These TCRs come from a man between 18 and 29 years old in good health. Some clones in this sample may be carry-over from other donors' samples.

V gene TRBV7-9 combines with J gene TRBJ2-3, with 7 bases identical to TRBD2. The J segment lost 2 bases and the V segment lost 4 bases, leaving 6 bases of the junction unmatched. In germline, CDR1 is SEHNR, CDR2 FQNEAQ (reference sequence). The CDR3 spans 15 residues. The CDR3, as DNA: TGTGCCAGCAGCTCGGAGGGGAGGGTCACAGATACGCAGTATTTT. This sequence encodes CASSSEGRVTDTQYF.

This rearrangement joins TRBV4-3 to TRBJ1-2; D unresolved. The CDR3 runs to 17 residues. Per the germline V gene, CDR1 is LGHNA and CDR2 is YSLEER. The ends were cut back, 2 bases at V and 8 bases at J, with 24 bases in the middle. CDR3 residues: CASSQSIQARLERGYTF. CDR3 DNA: TGCGCCAGCAGCCAATCAATCCAGGCAAGGTTGGAAAGGGGCTACACCTTC.

In regard to this clone: Other nucleotide sequences in the sample specify the same CDR3. The rearrangement joins TRBV28 to TRBJ1-2, with D perhaps matching TRBD1 (6 bases). In germline, CDR1 is MDHEN, CDR2 SYDVKM. Trimming cost V 2 bases and J 4 bases, with 8 bases left between them. CDR3 length: 13 amino acids. The DNA of the CDR3 is TGTGCCAGCAGTTTAGGACAGCTCTATGGCTACACCTTC. Protein product: CASSLGQLYGYTF.

This rearrangement joins TRBV9 to TRBJ2-1, with D perhaps given as TRBD1 or TRBD2 (5 bases each). Germline V gene lookup returns CDR1 SGDLS and CDR2 YYNGEE. The CDR3 extends over 16 amino acids. V was trimmed by 3 bases and J by 3 bases, leaving 16 bases between them. The CDR3 here is CASSARDPSYYNEQFF. The CDR3 DNA sequence: TGTGCCAGCAGCGCCCGGGACCCTAGTTACTACAATGAGCAGTTCTTC.

Note on this clone: Different DNA sequences within this sample yield the same CDR3. The chain is built from TRBV11-2 and TRBJ2-7, with 10 bases fitting TRBD2. This CDR3 region has 15 residues. V was clipped by 0 bases and J by 3 bases; unmatched bases: 2. Germline V CDR1 and CDR2: SGHAT, FQNNGV. The CDR3 coding sequence is TGTGCCAGCAGCTTAGAAGCTAGCGGGAGCTACGAGCAGTACTTC. It is translated as CASSLEASGSYEQYF.

V usage is TRBV7-6 and J usage is TRBJ1-1; 9 bases fit TRBD1. Germline lookup yields CDR1 SGHVS and CDR2 FNYEAQ. After removal of 3 bases from V and 2 bases from J, the junction contained 10 bases not matched to a gene. This CDR3 spans 17 amino acids. The CDR3, as DNA: TGTGCCAGCAGCTTTTATACTACAGGGGGCGGAAACACTGAAGCTTTCTTT. Translated: CASSFYTTGGGNTEAFF.

CDR3 nucleotides: TGCGCCAGCAGCCCCGACAGGGACGGCACCGGGGAGCTGTTTTTT. Residues: CASSPDRDGTGELFF. The rearrangement joins TRBV5-1 to TRBJ2-2, with 7 bases lining up with TRBD1. The length of the CDR3 is 15 residues. J gave up 4 bases and V 4 bases, and 7 bases lay outside the gene matches. Germline CDR1 reads SGHRS; CDR2 reads YFSETQ. Filled out from reference TRBV5-1 and TRBJ2-2, the complete variable domain reads KAGVTQTPRYLIKTRGQQVTLSCSPISGHRSVSWYQQTPGQGLQFLFEYFSETQRNKGNFPGRFSGRQFSNSRSEMNVSTLELGDSALYLCASSPDRDGTGELFFGEGSRLTVL.

This chain links TRBV16 with TRBJ2-5; D remains ambiguous. Trimming stripped 0 bases from V and 4 bases from J, with 3 bases between. Germline lookup yields CDR1 KGHSY and CDR2 FQNENV. This CDR3 is 12 amino acids long. CDR3 sequence reads: CASSQSGETQYF. CDR3 sequence (DNA): TGTGCCAGCAGCCAATCAGGAGAGACCCAGTACTTC.

The chain has TRBV6-1 and TRBJ1-5; tentative D call: TRBD1 (5 bases). The CDR3 extends over 14 amino acids. Trimming shortened V by 2 bases and J by 7 bases, and 12 bases separated the two germline ends. Looked up from germline, CDR1 is MNHNS and CDR2 is SASEGT. This CDR3 is CASSEMGLGQPQHF. Here the CDR3 DNA reads TGTGCCAGCAGTGAAATGGGGCTCGGCCAGCCCCAGCATTTT.

The table lists this clone with a count of one. This chain uses TRBV27 with TRBJ2-3; 8 bases are a match to TRBD2. CDR1 is MNHEY and CDR2 is SMNVEV in the germline V gene (reference sequence). The CDR3 runs to 17 residues. The V and J ends lost 5 bases and 5 bases, in that order; junction bases with no gene match: 15. CDR3 residues: CASSPVLWRGAQDTQYF. The CDR3 DNA reads as TGTGCCAGCAGTCCCGTGCTTTGGCGGGGGGCACAAGATACGCAGTATTTT.

The chain couples TRBV19 to TRBJ2-7; possible D gene TRBD1, 5 bases. The CDR3 contains 14 residues. The germline V gene has CDR1 LNHDA and CDR2 SQIVND (reference sequence). Trimming took off 3 bases at V and 2 bases at J, with 11 bases between the two ends. Here the CDR3 DNA reads TGTGCCAGTAGTATTTTCGACAGTCCCTACGAGCAGTACTTC. Its translation is CASSIFDSPYEQYF.

Concerning this clone itself: At one boundary the junction diverges from the germline segment, which might be a read error. This sequence joins TRBV7-9 and TRBJ1-2; the D is unclear. The CDR3 totals 11 residues. Germline V gene lookup returns CDR1 SEHNR and CDR2 FQNEAQ (reference sequence). This CDR3 reads CASSSNSGYTF. CDR3 coding DNA: TGTGCCAGCAGCTCGAACTCTGGCTACACCTTC. Complete variable domain (other parts from reference TRBV7-9 and TRBJ1-2): DTGVSQNPRHKITKRGQNVTFRCDPISEHNRLYWYRQTLGQGPEFLTYFQNEAQLEKSRLLSDRFSAERPKGSFSTLEIQRTEQGDSAMYLCASSSNSGYTFGSGTRLTVV.

This clone was seen just once. The rearrangement joins TRBV25-1 to TRBJ2-7; possibly TRBD1 for D (5 bases). The length of the CDR3 is 11 residues. Germline V lookup: CDR1 MGHDK, CDR2 SYGVNS. Between the trimmed V and J ends, which lost 6 bases and 5 bases, there was a span of 8 bases. As DNA, the CDR3 is TGTGCCAGCAGCGTGGGGCACGAGCAGTACTTC. It translates to CASSVGHEQYF.

The rearrangement links TRBV28 to TRBJ1-5; 9 bases agree with TRBD1. Unmatched junction bases numbered 12, after V lost 6 bases and J lost 6 bases. Per germline, CDR1 MDHEN and CDR2 SYDVKM. The length of the CDR3 is 16 residues. The CDR3 sequence: CASRPNRDRAIQPQHF. The CDR3 bases are TGTGCCAGCAGACCTAACCGGGACAGGGCCATTCAGCCCCAGCATTTT.

V is TRBV6-5 and J is TRBJ2-5; 12 nucleotides align to TRBD2. The CDR3 sequence is 15 residues long. V trimming: 7 bases; J trimming: 5 bases; junction bases outside the gene matches: 8. CDR1 and CDR2 (germline): MNHEY, SVGAGI. CDR3: CASTTLAGGRETQYF. The CDR3, as DNA: TGTGCCAGCACTACCCTAGCGGGAGGGAGGGAGACCCAGTACTTC.

The rearrangement uses TRBV7-6 and TRBJ1-2; no reliable D call. V lost 2 bases and J lost 7, with 17 bases in between. Germline-derived CDR1 and CDR2 are SGHVS and FNYEAQ. CDR3 length equals 15 residues. CDR3 nucleotides: TGTGCCAGCAGCTTAAGTAACGGACCACTTCTTGGCTACACCTTC. Translated: CASSLSNGPLLGYTF.